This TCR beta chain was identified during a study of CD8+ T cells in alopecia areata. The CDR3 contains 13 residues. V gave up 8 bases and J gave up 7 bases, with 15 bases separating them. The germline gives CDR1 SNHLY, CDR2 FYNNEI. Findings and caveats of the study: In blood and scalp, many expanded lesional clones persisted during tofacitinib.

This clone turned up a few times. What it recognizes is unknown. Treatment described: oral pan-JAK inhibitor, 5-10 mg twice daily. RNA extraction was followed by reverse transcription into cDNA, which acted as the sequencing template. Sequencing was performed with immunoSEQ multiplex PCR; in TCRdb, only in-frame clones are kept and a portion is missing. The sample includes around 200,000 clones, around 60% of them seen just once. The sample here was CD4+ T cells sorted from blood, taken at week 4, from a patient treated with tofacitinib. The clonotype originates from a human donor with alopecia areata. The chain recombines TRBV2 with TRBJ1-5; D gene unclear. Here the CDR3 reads CASQRGGAQPQHF. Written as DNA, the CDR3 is TGTGCCAGCCAACGGGGAGGTGCCCAGCCCCAGCATTTT. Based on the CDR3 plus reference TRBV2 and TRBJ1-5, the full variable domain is EPEVTQTPSHQVTQMGQEVILRCVPISNHLYFYWYRQILGQKVEFLVSFYNNEISEKSEIFDDQFSVERPDGSNFTLKIRSTKLEDSAMYFCASQRGGAQPQHFGDGTRLSIL.